This is a list of T cell receptor beta chains from one sample in a study of T cell responses to AZD1222 COVID-19 vaccine. Profiling relied on immunoSEQ multiplex PCR, and the TCRdb table lists in-frame clones only, not all of them. The data hold about 160,000 clones, with 85% to 90% observed a single time. Sequences were derived from peripheral blood, sampled 28 days after the second AZD1222 dose. Receptors were obtained from an adult who received the AZD1222 COVID-19 vaccine. Each CDR3 is given with its conserved first and last residue. The D gene is left open where the match is weak. Size tells how often a clone was seen (once, few, many) or the class of an expanded clone, and some rows leave it out.

TRBJ1-6 | - | - | TRBV11-2 | TGTGCCAGCAGCTCTTCCCGGACAGTCTATAATTCACCCCTCCACTTT | CASSSSRTVYNSPLHF
TRBJ1-4 | - | - | TRBV9 | TGTGCCAGCAGCCCAGAGGGAGGGCGTGAAAAACTGTTTTTT | CASSPEGGREKLFF
TRBJ2-5 | - | TRBD2 | TRBV18 | TGTGCCAGCTCACCAGCGGGGGGATTCGGGGCCCAGTACTTC | CASSPAGGFGAQYF
TRBJ2-1 | - | TRBD1 | TRBV29-1 | TGCAGCGTTGAATACGGCGCGTCGGGACAGGGGTCCTACAATGAGCAGTTCTTC | CSVEYGASGQGSYNEQFF
TRBJ1-3 | - | - | TRBV12-3/TRBV12-4 | TGTGCCAGCAGTTTGCAACCCGGGGACACCATATATTTT | CASSLQPGDTIYF
TRBJ1-6 | - | - | TRBV27 | TGTGCCAGCAGTTTATCCCCAATTGGTGGGAATTCACCCCTCCACTTT | CASSLSPIGGNSPLHF
TRBJ2-5 | - | - | TRBV4-1 | TGCGCCAGCACCACGACCCTGGGGGAGACCCAGTACTTC | CASTTTLGETQYF
TRBJ2-1 | - | TRBD1 | TRBV5-8 | TGTGCCAGCAGCAGGGACAGGAGAGAGCAGTTCTTC | CASSRDRREQFF
TRBJ1-5 | few | - | TRBV6-2/TRBV6-3 | TGTGCCAGCAGTCCCGGACGGGTACGCAATCAGCCCCAGCATTTT | CASSPGRVRNQPQHF
TRBJ1-1 | few | - | TRBV6-5 | TGTGCCAGCTATGGGGGGGACGAGGACACTGAAGCTTTCTTT | CASYGGDEDTEAFF
TRBJ2-1 | - | TRBD2 | TRBV6-5 | TGTGCCAGCAGTTACTTGGGGACTACCTACAATGAGCAGTTCTTC | CASSYLGTTYNEQFF
TRBJ2-7 | - | - | TRBV18 | TGTGCCAGCTCACCCTGGGACAAGTCCTACGAGCAGTACTTC | CASSPWDKSYEQYF
TRBJ1-2 | - | - | TRBV7-9 | TGTGCCAGCAGCTTAGCGCTCACAGGACCTAACTATGGCTACACCTTC | CASSLALTGPNYGYTF
TRBJ1-1 | - | TRBD1 | TRBV2 | TGTGCCAGCAGTGTAGGACAGGAAGGTGAAGCTTTCTTT | CASSVGQEGEAFF
TRBJ1-1 | - | - | TRBV7-6 | TGTGCCAGCAGCTTAGGACAGTCAGCGAACACTGAAGCTTTCTTT | CASSLGQSANTEAFF
TRBJ1-2 | - | - | TRBV5-4 | TGTGCCAGCAGCTTGGTTTCCAATGGCTACACCTTC | CASSLVSNGYTF
TRBJ1-2 | - | - | TRBV24-1 | TGTGCCACCAGTGATTTTCTAGGCGCCAGAACGCACTATGGCTACACCTTC | CATSDFLGARTHYGYTF
TRBJ1-2 | - | - | TRBV12-3/TRBV12-4 | TGTGCCAGCAGTTTAAGGGGGGGTTATGGCTACACCTTC | CASSLRGGYGYTF
TRBJ1-6 | - | - | TRBV20-1 | TGCAGTGCTAGTGCTGGGGGAGATCGGAATTCACCCCTCCACTTT | CSASAGGDRNSPLHF
TRBJ2-1 | - | - | TRBV18 | TGTGCCAGCTCACCACTTGGAGATGAGCAGTTCTTC | CASSPLGDEQFF
TRBJ2-3 | - | - | TRBV2 | TGTGCCAGCACCGAGGACAGTCCAGATACGCAGTATTTT | CASTEDSPDTQYF
TRBJ1-1 | once | - | TRBV12-3/TRBV12-4 | TGTGCCAGCAGTTTAGGGAGGGTTGTTGAAGCTTTCTTT | CASSLGRVVEAFF
TRBJ2-2 | - | - | TRBV28 | TGTGCCAGCAGTTTGAGGCTCGTGGGTGCCGGGGAGCTGTTTTTT | CASSLRLVGAGELFF
TRBJ1-2 | - | - | TRBV5-1 | TGCGCCAGCAGCACCGAAACCTATGGCTACACCTTC | CASSTETYGYTF
TRBJ1-1 | - | - | TRBV9 | TGTGCCAGCAGCGTAGGGTCAGGGAGAATGAACACTGAAGCTTTCTTT | CASSVGSGRMNTEAFF
TRBJ1-1 | - | - | TRBV9 | TGTGCCAGCAGCGTAGATTATAACACTGAAGCTTTCTTT | CASSVDYNTEAFF
TRBJ1-1 | - | - | TRBV18 | TGTGCCAGCTCCCCCGGGTTAGGGGGGAACACTGAAGCTTTCTTT | CASSPGLGGNTEAFF
TRBJ1-1 | - | - | TRBV10-3 | TGTGCCATCAGTGAAGCGGGGGGAGGGAACACTGAAGCTTTCTTT | CAISEAGGGNTEAFF
TRBJ1-6 | - | - | TRBV2 | TGTGCCAGCACCACTTCCTATAATTCACCCCTCCACTTT | CASTTSYNSPLHF
TRBJ1-5 | - | - | TRBV6-5 | TGTGCCAGCAGAAGCAGGGATATCAATCAGCCCCAGCATTTT | CASRSRDINQPQHF
TRBJ1-2 | few | - | TRBV27 | TGTGCCAGCAAAACCCCTGGCAGGGAGGGCTACACCTTC | CASKTPGREGYTF
TRBJ1-4 | - | - | TRBV6-5 | TGTGCCAGCAGTTATGGACAGAATAATGAAAAACTGTTTTTT | CASSYGQNNEKLFF